This T cell receptor (beta chain) was sequenced during a study of blood T cell repertoires in COVID-19. About the study: Collection of acute and convalescent COVID-19 samples took place in the United States, Italy and Spain. T cells, B-cell-depleted T cells, or PBMCs supplied cDNA or gDNA.

The CDR3 consists of 15 residues. V was cut by 0 bases and J by 9 bases, with 16 bases left in between. Germline V gene data show CDR1 as SGHDT and CDR2 as YYEEEE. The count of this clone is one. As originally analysed: Amplification from reference gene primers served as the basis for estimated nucleated cell counts. The assay was immunoSEQ multiplex PCR, and TCRdb's table has in-frame clones only and misses some. V and J calls and clone size are copied from that table; D and trimming were computed from the DNA. The sample holds tens of thousands of clones; about 85% are singletons and the top ten take 13% to 15%.

The sample comprised peripheral blood. This TCR came from an older woman with acute or convalescent COVID-19. J is TRBJ2-1 and V is TRBV5-6, with a tentative D call TRBD2 (7 bases). The CDR3 nucleotides read TGTGCCAGCAGCTTGGCGGGTGGGGGGGCTCGTGAGCAGTTCTTC. Amino acid sequence: CASSLAGGGAREQFF.